A few counts support the clone carrying this TCR beta chain. Its target is not known. The junction and the germline gene differ at one end; a read error may be behind it. cDNA specific to TCR beta was made from 500 ng of total RNA, with a constant-region primer employed for priming. Modified slightly, ARM-PCR produced TCR beta libraries over three nested multiplex PCR rounds. A C-beta reverse primer was combined with TRBV1-TRBV30 forward primers in the first two PCR rounds, and each round had approximately 10 cycles. TCRdb reanalysed the multiplex PCR reads using MiXCR and keeps one entry per CDR3 protein. The table includes 25,000 to 35,000 distinct CDR3 sequences, about 79% detected once. The sample originates from a study of tumor-infiltrating lymphocytes in primary liver carcinoma. In the study overall: Ages ranged from 30 to 69, with HCC or mixed HCC-cholangiocarcinoma. Measuring about 4.2 to 10 cm across, the tumors were staged as T1-T3 N0M0.

The CDR3 is 18 residues long. CDR1 is MNHNS and CDR2 is SASEGT in the germline V gene. Notes on the study in general: Tumor region pairs showed greater overlap than either tumor-adjacent or tumor-blood pairs did.

RNA and DNA were co-extracted from around 20-30 mg of unsorted bulk tissue. The material sequenced was liver tumor tissue from sampling region 5. Subset noted: tumor region T5, tumor centre. The clonotype originates from a man aged 40-49 years with primary liver carcinoma and hepatitis B virus infection. The chain joins TRBV6-1 to TRBJ2-7; 7 bases are a match to TRBD1. CDR3 sequence reads: CASSEYSWIGTETYEQYF. The CDR3, as DNA: TGTGCCAGCAGTGAATATAGTTGGATCGGGACAGAGACCTACGAGCAGTATTTC.